Shown below are 17 T cell receptor beta chains from a single sample sequenced in a study of cytomegalovirus exposure and HLA in healthy donors. Primers for the PCR totalled 60 Vbeta and 13 Jbeta. Profiling relied on immunoSEQ multiplex PCR, and the TCRdb table lists in-frame clones only, not all of them. The profile shows over 95,000 clones, 76% of them singletons. Sequencing was carried out using PBMCs. The source is a woman aged 40 to 55 in good health and CMV-seropositive.

V is TRBV7-9 and J is TRBJ2-3; 9 positions match TRBD1. The CDR3 has 15 residues. The trim removed 3 bases at V and 6 bases at J, leaving 7 bases unmatched. Per germline, CDR1 SEHNR and CDR2 FQNEAQ (reference sequence). This chain's CDR3 is CASSLSGTGLDTQYF. In DNA, the CDR3 is TGTGCCAGCAGCTTGTCCGGGACAGGGTTGGATACGCAGTATTTT.

This chain connects TRBV4-1 to TRBJ1-5; D gene ambiguous. This CDR3 comprises 14 residues. CDR1 and CDR2 (germline): MGHRA, YSYEKL. V was clipped by 0 bases and J by 1 base, with 4 bases between them. The CDR3 DNA reads as TGCGCCAGCAGCCAAGAACGGAGCAATCAGCCCCAGCATTTT. Translation gives CASSQERSNQPQHF.

The sample holds a few counts of this clone. This chain uses TRBV6-5 with TRBJ1-1, with D possibly being TRBD1 (5 bases). Germline assignment: CDR1 MNHEY and CDR2 SVGAGI. The length of the CDR3 is 14 residues. V was cut by 11 bases and J by 0 bases, with 16 bases left in between. The CDR3 sequence: CAVQTALMNTEAFF. CDR3 nucleotide sequence: TGTGCCGTTCAGACAGCCCTCATGAACACTGAAGCTTTCTTT.

The chain combines TRBV5-1 with TRBJ1-1; 7 bases match TRBD1. Germline V gene lookup returns CDR1 SGHRS and CDR2 YFSETQ. This CDR3 comprises 15 residues. J lost 4 bases, V lost 4 bases, and 10 bases had no gene match. The CDR3 nucleotides are TGCGCCAGCAGCGTTACAGGGGCGGGAAGCACTGAAGCTTTCTTT. It specifies CASSVTGAGSTEAFF.

The V and J genes are TRBV19 and TRBJ2-1, with 10 bases aligning to TRBD2. J gave up 15 bases and V 7 bases, and 12 bases lay outside the gene matches. Per the germline V gene, CDR1 is LNHDA and CDR2 is SQIVND (reference sequence). The CDR3 sequence is 13 residues long. CDR3 DNA sequence: TGTGCCAGTACCACAGGCGATAGCGGGGGGCCGTTCTTC. Protein product: CASTTGDSGGPFF.

In this sample, this clone turned up once. The chain couples TRBV4-1 to TRBJ1-4; no definite D call. The germline V gene encodes CDR1 MGHRA and CDR2 YSYEKL. This CDR3 comprises 15 residues. The V and J ends lost 2 bases and 7 bases respectively, with 14 bases between them. The CDR3 nucleotides read TGCGCCAGCAGCCAATCCGCTAGGCCACCTGAAAAACTGTTTTTT. Translation gives CASSQSARPPEKLFF.

This chain links TRBV6-5 with TRBJ2-6; no firm D call. The V and J ends lost 0 bases and 0 bases respectively, with 6 bases between them. This CDR3 region has 16 residues. From germline, CDR1 is MNHEY and CDR2 SVGAGI. The CDR3 sequence is CASSYSFLSGANVLTF. The CDR3 bases are TGTGCCAGCAGTTACTCGTTTCTCTCTGGGGCCAACGTCCTGACTTTC.

The gene calls are TRBV5-1 and TRBJ2-2; unclear D gene. The V end lost 0 bases, the J end lost 4 bases, and 16 bases lay between the germline ends. This CDR3 spans 17 amino acids. Germline lookup yields CDR1 SGHRS and CDR2 YFSETQ. The CDR3 DNA sequence: TGCGCCAGCAGCTTGGTGACGGCGTCAGGCCCCACCGGGGAGCTGTTTTTT. This translates into CASSLVTASGPTGELFF.

CDR3 DNA sequence: TGTGCCAGTAGTATCCAGGGGGGTTATCACCAGCATTTT. This gives the protein CASSIQGGYHQHF. The J gene is TRBJ1-5, the V gene TRBV19; 7 bases map to TRBD1. V was pared by 3 bases and J by 12 bases, with 8 bases of the junction left unmatched. CDR3 length: 13 amino acids. Germline CDR1 reads LNHDA; CDR2 reads SQIVND (reference sequence).

The V and J genes are TRBV14 and TRBJ1-2; D is uncertain. The CDR3 has 13 residues. CDR1 SGHDN and CDR2 FVKESK come from the germline V gene. V lost 4 bases to trimming and J lost 5 bases, with 11 bases between them. CDR3 protein: CASSLARVYGYTF. CDR3 bases: TGTGCCAGCAGCCTTGCTCGAGTGTATGGCTACACCTTC. The whole variable domain, filled in from reference TRBV14 and TRBJ1-2, reads EAGVTQFPSHSVIEKGQTVTLRCDPISGHDNLYWYRRVMGKEIKFLLHFVKESKQDESGMPNNRFLAERTGGTYSTLKVQPAELEDSGVYFCASSLARVYGYTFGSGTRLTVV.

V is TRBV19 and J is TRBJ2-2, with 7 positions matching TRBD1. This CDR3 has 16 amino acids. Germline lookup yields CDR1 LNHDA and CDR2 SQIVND (reference sequence). V was pared by 5 bases and J by 5 bases, with 11 bases of the junction left unmatched. The CDR3, as DNA: TGTGCCAGTAGTTTCCGGGGACAGACGATTACCGGGGAGCTGTTTTTT. This gives the protein CASSFRGQTITGELFF.

This clone is a singleton in its sample. The genes are TRBV10-3 and TRBJ1-1; the D gene is possibly TRBD1 (5 bases). CDR3 length: 16 residues. V dropped 8 bases and J dropped 1 base, with 20 bases sitting between them. CDR1 ENHRY and CDR2 SYGVKD come from the germline V gene. The CDR3 DNA reads as TGTGCCATCGGCGGGATAGCCTCAGGGAGGAACACTGAAGCTTTCTTT. Translating gives CAIGGIASGRNTEAFF.

The gene calls are TRBV7-9 and TRBJ2-3, with D perhaps matching TRBD2 (5 bases). The CDR3 runs to 11 residues. The germline CDR1 and CDR2 sequences are SEHNR and FQNEAQ (reference sequence). V was pared by 11 bases and J by 11 bases, with 17 bases between. CDR3 sequence (DNA): TGTGCCGTAGAAGGACTCGCTATGCAGTATTTT. Amino acid sequence: CAVEGLAMQYF.

The V gene is TRBV4-2, the J gene TRBJ2-1; 13 bases fit TRBD2. The CDR3 covers 16 residues. Germline V lookup: CDR1 LGHNA, CDR2 YNFKEQ. The J segment lost 6 bases and the V segment lost 2 bases, leaving 4 bases of the junction unmatched. The CDR3 region is CASSQPTSGGGNEQFF. As DNA, the CDR3 is TGTGCCAGCAGCCAACCTACTAGCGGGGGGGGCAATGAGCAGTTCTTC.

V is TRBV30 and J is TRBJ2-7; D may be TRBD1 (6 bases). V was cut by 3 bases and J by 7 bases, with 25 bases left in between. Per the germline V gene, CDR1 is GTSNPN and CDR2 is SVGIG (reference sequence). The CDR3 is 16 residues long. For the CDR3, the DNA is TGTGCCTGGAGGACCCCCCGGGCAGGGGCCTACTGGGAGCAGTACTTC. It yields the protein CAWRTPRAGAYWEQYF.

As regards this clone: At one of its ends the junction is not consistent with the germline gene, which may arise from a read error. The chain combines TRBV2 with TRBJ1-1; possible D gene TRBD1, 5 bases. Germline values: CDR1 SNHLY, CDR2 FYNNEI. This CDR3 is built from 11 residues. CDR3 region: CASSEDRRQYF. DNA of the CDR3: TGTGCCAGCAGTGAAGATAGGCGACAGTACTTT.

V and J are TRBV4-2 and TRBJ2-5; 9 bases line up with TRBD2. The CDR3 has 16 amino acids. Germline V gene sequence: CDR1 LGHNA, CDR2 YNFKEQ. With 0 bases clipped from V and 10 bases from J, the junction kept 12 bases outside the gene matches. CDR3 in amino acids: CASSQDGTSGPIHQYF. CDR3 in DNA: TGTGCCAGCAGCCAAGATGGCACTAGCGGGCCTATTCACCAGTACTTC.